The entry below gives a single T cell receptor (beta chain) sequence along with its context. The antigen remains undetermined. RNA was isolated and reverse transcribed to cDNA, the sequencing template. Repertoires were generated with immunoSEQ multiplex PCR, while TCRdb's copy carries only in-frame clones and drops some. The sample includes some 130,000 clones, 49% of them seen just once. These data are taken from a study of CD8+ T cells in alopecia areata. General study points: Normal skin's resident alphabeta T cells are sequenced alongside lesional scalp T cells.

The CDR3 extends over 14 amino acids. V was clipped by 3 bases and J by 3 bases; unmatched bases: 2. The germline V gene has CDR1 SGDLS and CDR2 YYNGEE. Here the sequenced sample was CD8+ T cells sorted from blood, taken at week 0. The clonotype originates from a human donor with alopecia areata. The chain joins TRBV9 to TRBJ1-5; TRBD1 matches at 8 bases. The CDR3 reads CASSAGQDNQPQHF. The CDR3 DNA reads as TGTGCCAGCAGCGCGGGACAGGACAATCAGCCCCAGCATTTT.